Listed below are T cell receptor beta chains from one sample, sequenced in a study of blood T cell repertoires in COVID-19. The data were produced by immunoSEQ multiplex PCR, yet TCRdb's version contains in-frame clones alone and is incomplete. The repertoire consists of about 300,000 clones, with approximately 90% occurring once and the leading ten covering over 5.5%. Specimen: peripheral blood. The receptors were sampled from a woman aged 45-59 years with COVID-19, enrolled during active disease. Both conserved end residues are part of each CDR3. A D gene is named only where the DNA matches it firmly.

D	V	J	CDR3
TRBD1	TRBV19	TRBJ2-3	CASSIWKQGKSDTQYF
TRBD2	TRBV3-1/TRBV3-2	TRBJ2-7	CASSLGLAGGQAYEQYF
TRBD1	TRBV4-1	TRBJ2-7	CASSHRTGSYEQYF
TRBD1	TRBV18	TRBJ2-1	CASSPPGQGPYNEQFF
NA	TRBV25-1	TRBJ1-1	CASSDLYSNMNTEAFF
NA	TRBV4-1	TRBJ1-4	CASTGGRLEKLFF
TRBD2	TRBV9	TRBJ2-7	CASSVGLAGDEQYF
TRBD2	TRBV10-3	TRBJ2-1	CAISDEASGRVEQFF
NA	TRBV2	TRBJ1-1	CASGSQMNTEAFF
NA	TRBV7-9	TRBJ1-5	CASRDTSQVNQPQHF
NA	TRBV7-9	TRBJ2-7	CASSPPGSYEQYF
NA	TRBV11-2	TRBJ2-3	CASSLDGLATDTQYF
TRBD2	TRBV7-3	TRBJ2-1	CASSLLGGRSDEQFF
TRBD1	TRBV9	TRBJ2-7	CASSPTGTGLGYEQYF
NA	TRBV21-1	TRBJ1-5	CASRNRDRGTVEQPQHF
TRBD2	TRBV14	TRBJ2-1	CASSQELGSRTSEQFF
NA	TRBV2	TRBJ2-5	CASRVSEYGETQYF
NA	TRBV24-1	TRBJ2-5	CATSASRNAPPETQYF
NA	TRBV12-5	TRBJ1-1	CASGLLVGGDTEAFF
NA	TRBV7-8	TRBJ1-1	CASSFQGRTEAFF
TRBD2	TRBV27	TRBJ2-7	CASSRGTSGYEQYF
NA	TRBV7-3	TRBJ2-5	CASSLIGGGKGETQYF
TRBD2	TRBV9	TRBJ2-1	CASSVGASGRAITYNEQFF
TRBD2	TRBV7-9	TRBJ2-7	CASSQTSGRSYEQYF
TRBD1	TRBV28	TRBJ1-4	CASWGQPGATNEKLFF
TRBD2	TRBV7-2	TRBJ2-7	CASSFPGLAGNRWSYEQYF
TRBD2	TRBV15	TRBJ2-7	CATSRTSGHYEQYF
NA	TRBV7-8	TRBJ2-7	CASSRDYRSLYEQYF
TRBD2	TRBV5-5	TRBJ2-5	CASSAGLAVFETQYF
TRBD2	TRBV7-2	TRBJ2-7	CASSSLAGALGEQYF
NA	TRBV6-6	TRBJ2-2	CASSDQGWPGELFF
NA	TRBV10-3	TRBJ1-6	CAIKTGIDSPLHF
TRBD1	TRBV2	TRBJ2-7	CASSGRDRGWNEQYF
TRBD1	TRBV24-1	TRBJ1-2	CATSDGAGTGGPYGYTF
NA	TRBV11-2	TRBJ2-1	CASSHMGGYNEQFF
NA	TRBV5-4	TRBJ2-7	CASSLRTAAYEQYF
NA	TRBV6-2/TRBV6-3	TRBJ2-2	CASSYLGLMNTGELFF
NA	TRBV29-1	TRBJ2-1	CSVGASRTVGNEQFF
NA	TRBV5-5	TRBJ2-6	CASSLVNSGNVLTF
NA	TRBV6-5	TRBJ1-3	CASSPASSGNTIYF
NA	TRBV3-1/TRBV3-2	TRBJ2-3	CASSQDKGTFTDTQYF
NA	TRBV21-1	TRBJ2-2	CASSPWEEETTANTGELFF
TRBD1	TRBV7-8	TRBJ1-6	CASSQRDRANSPLHF
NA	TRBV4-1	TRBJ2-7	CASSQLPQRIDRGEQYF
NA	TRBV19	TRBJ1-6	CASSSPGTYNSPLHF
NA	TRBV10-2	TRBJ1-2	CASRGRTEDGYTF
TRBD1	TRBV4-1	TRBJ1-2	CASSQDSTGGFYGYTF
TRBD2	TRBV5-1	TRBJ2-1	CASIWEISGRLFEQFF
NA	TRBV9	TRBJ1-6	CASSPREDGSPLHF
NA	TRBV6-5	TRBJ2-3	CASSYSASGTDTQYF
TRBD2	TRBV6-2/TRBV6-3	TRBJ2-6	CASSYSGRGTSGANVLTF